The source of this T cell receptor beta chain is a study of T-cell reconstitution after alpha-beta-depleted transplantation in children. Unique molecular identifiers featured in how the TCRbeta library was prepared. Via MiXCR, TCRdb re-called the PCR reads, giving one row per CDR3 protein. The sample comprises some 500,000 distinct CDR3 sequences, around 17% of which are singletons, and roughly 3.3% rests with the top ten. The CDR3 sequence is 13 residues long. The ends lost 8 bases at V and 6 bases at J; junction bases unmatched: 9. CDR1 is SQVTM and CDR2 is ANQGSEA in the germline V gene. The clonotype was recovered from a human donor who donated a stem cell graft to a child with acute lymphoblastic leukemia. The sequencing here drew on PBMCs from the stem cell graft donor, taken from the stem cell graft. The rearrangement joins TRBV29-1 to TRBJ1-2; 10 bases match TRBD1. The DNA of the CDR3 is TGCAGCTCCCCGGACAGGGGGAGCCATGGCTACACCTTC. Translated, it gives CSSPDRGSHGYTF.